This T cell receptor (beta chain) was obtained from a study of T cell responses to AZD1222 COVID-19 vaccine. Overall study: Combined were second doses at about 4 or about 12 weeks. Whole-study findings and limits: Spike-specific TCRs gained breadth and depth after people received two AZD1222 doses. Baseline serostatus was positive in only six or seven AZD1222 recipients. Repertoires were collected only later (after the peak T cell response had occurred).

The CDR3 is 14 residues long. Germline V gene sequence: CDR1 MNHEY, CDR2 SVGAGI. Trimming shortened V by 0 bases and J by 9 bases, and 11 bases separated the two germline ends. For this clone: As yet, its antigen is unknown.

TCRdb's copy holds only in-frame clones and misses some; the assay was immunoSEQ multiplex PCR. Found here are roughly 160,000 clones, 85% to 95% of them singletons; the top ten hold approximately 1%. The TCR sequence derives from an adult in good health. V gene TRBV6-5 combines with J gene TRBJ2-2; D gene unclear. This sample comprised peripheral blood, obtained on day 0 of AZD1222 vaccination. Here the CDR3 reads CASSYSPHPRELFF. CDR3 DNA sequence: TGTGCCAGCAGTTACTCGCCGCACCCAAGGGAGCTGTTTTTT.